A single sample gave rise to the 22 T cell receptor beta chains below, sequenced in a study of metastatic and nonmetastatic thyroid tumors. TCRdb re-called the PCR reads through MiXCR. The table has 30,000 or so clones, less than 25% seen once. None of the patients had undergone any treatment ahead of thyroid surgery. Sequencing was performed on blood. The source of these receptors is a female donor with papillary thyroid cancer or a benign thyroid nodule (not recorded which). Some clones in this sample may be carry-over from other donors' samples.

The rearrangement links TRBV6-2 or TRBV6-3 to TRBJ2-7; D is possibly TRBD1 (6 bases). This CDR3 is built from 15 residues. CDR1 is MNHEY, CDR2 SVGEGT, per germline. Trimming stripped 2 bases from V and 3 bases from J, with 14 bases between. The CDR3 loop reads CASSYSTGYSYEQYF. The DNA of the CDR3 is TGTGCCAGCAGTTACAGCACAGGGTATAGCTACGAGCAGTACTTC.

This clone was found many times. The chain uses TRBV11-2 and TRBJ2-1; 12 nucleotides match TRBD2. Germline V gene lookup returns CDR1 SGHAT and CDR2 FQNNGV. The CDR3 runs to 16 residues. V was clipped by 4 bases and J by 9 bases; unmatched bases: 10. CDR3 coding DNA: TGTGCCAGCAGCTATCAACTAGCGGGAGGTCGAGGTGAGCAGTTCTTC. This encodes CASSYQLAGGRGEQFF.

About this clone itself: At one of its ends the junction is not consistent with the germline gene, which may arise from a read error. This chain connects TRBV6-1 to TRBJ1-5; tentatively, D is TRBD1 (6 bases). CDR1 is MNHNS and CDR2 is SASEGT in the germline V gene. The CDR3 has 14 amino acids. The CDR3 loop reads CASSGQVPNQPQHF. The CDR3 DNA follows: TGTGCCAGCAGTGGACAGGTCCCCAATCAGCCCCAACATTTT.

The chain combines TRBV9 with TRBJ2-3, with TRBD2 matching 9 bases. The V gene end was trimmed by 1 base and the J gene end by 2 bases; junction bases not matched to a gene: 8. The length of the CDR3 is 17 residues. Germline CDR1 reads SGDLS; CDR2 reads YYNGEE. CDR3 sequence: CASSVPRLAVATDTQYF. CDR3 DNA: TGTGCCAGCAGCGTACCCCGACTAGCGGTCGCCACAGATACGCAGTATTTT.

This clone was observed a handful of times. This may arise from a read error, as a much more abundant clone is one base away. The chain links TRBV28 to TRBJ1-3; possible D gene TRBD1, 6 bases. Germline loops: CDR1 MDHEN, CDR2 SYDVKM. V shed 0 bases and J shed 0 bases, with 15 bases lying between them. The CDR3 extends over 18 amino acids. The CDR3 nucleotides are TGTGCCAGCAGTTTATGGGTCTGCAGGGGCGACTCTGGAAACACCATATATTTT. Translation: CASSLWVCRGDSGNTIYF.

CDR3 coding DNA: TGTGTTAGCAGGACCCGGACAGGGTTTGACTATGGCTACACCTTC. It yields the protein CVSRTRTGFDYGYTF. The V call is TRBV7-2, the J call TRBJ1-2, with 8 bases fitting TRBD1. The CDR3 spans 15 residues. Looked up from germline, CDR1 is SGHTA and CDR2 is FQGNSA.

Worth noting for this clone: The CDR3 end shows no conserved phenylalanine or tryptophan, and so a read error is likely. It is unclear where the CDR3 begins or ends on the DNA, so no DNA is shown, and the CDR3 is as TCRdb lists it. This rearrangement joins TRBV15 to TRBJ2-7. CDR1 and CDR2 from the germline V gene are LNHNV and YYDKDF (reference sequence). The CDR3 length is 15 residues, termini included. The CDR3: CATSRDRKGSFEQYL.

This clone showed up many times. The V gene is TRBV2, the J gene TRBJ1-1; D not certain. Germline V gene lookup returns CDR1 SNHLY and CDR2 FYNNEI. CDR3 length: 14 amino acids. Trimming shortened V by 0 bases and J by 1 base, and 6 bases separated the two germline ends. Here the CDR3 DNA reads TGTGCCAGCAGTGAAGCGCGCGGGAACACTGAAGCTTTCTTT. Protein sequence: CASSEARGNTEAFF. Filled out from reference TRBV2 and TRBJ1-1, the complete variable domain reads EPEVTQTPSHQVTQMGQEVILRCVPISNHLYFYWYRQILGQKVEFLVSFYNNEISEKSEIFDDQFSVERPDGSNFTLKIRSTKLEDSAMYFCASSEARGNTEAFFGQGTRLTVV.

This clone was counted ten times or more. This chain uses TRBV4-3 with TRBJ1-6; no definite D call. The CDR3 covers 13 residues. Per the germline V gene, CDR1 is LGHNA and CDR2 is YSLEER. Trimming left V 3 bases short and J 8 bases short, with 8 bases between. CDR3 in amino acids: CASSQAEDSPLHF. CDR3 sequence (DNA): TGCGCCAGCAGCCAGGCGGAGGATTCACCCCTCCACTTT.

This clone was seen ten or more times. This sample also contains other DNA sequences that code for the same CDR3. This chain connects TRBV10-1 to TRBJ2-1; D may be TRBD1 or TRBD2 (6 bases each). Germline CDR1 is WNHNN and CDR2 is SYGVQD (reference sequence). The CDR3 is 19 residues long. The germline V and J ends were trimmed by 8 bases and 0 bases, with 26 bases remaining between them. CDR3 DNA sequence: TGCGCCAGCTATCGGGGGCTCCGGGAGTGCCGGAGCTCCTACAATGAGCAGTTCTTC. It yields the protein CASYRGLRECRSSYNEQFF.

This clone was recorded many times. The chain couples TRBV19 to TRBJ2-1; D is unresolved. This CDR3 contains 14 residues. The germline gives CDR1 LNHDA, CDR2 SQIVND (reference sequence). V was shortened by 5 bases and J by 0 bases, with 8 bases between the two germline ends. The CDR3 protein is CASSFPSSYNEQFF. CDR3 coding DNA: TGTGCCAGTAGTTTCCCAAGCTCCTACAATGAGCAGTTCTTC.

The chain's CDR3 is CATSRIAGEDTQYF. CDR3 coding DNA: TGTGCCACTAGCAGGATAGCGGGGGAGGATACGCAGTATTTT. The J gene is TRBJ2-3, the V gene TRBV19; 9 positions match TRBD2. The CDR3 extends over 14 amino acids. CDR1 is LNHDA and CDR2 is SQIVND in the germline V gene (reference sequence). V lost 10 bases to trimming and J lost 6 bases; unmatched junction nucleotides: 11. The variable domain in full, with the rest retrieved from reference TRBV19 and TRBJ2-3, is DGGITQSPKYLFRKEGQNVTLSCEQNLNHDAMYWYRQDPGQGLRLIYYSQIVNDFQKGDIAEGYSVSREKKESFPLTVTSAQKNPTAFYLCATSRIAGEDTQYFGPGTRLTVL.

By share, this clone counts as medium-sized. The chain recombines TRBV10-3 with TRBJ2-7; D is tentatively TRBD1 or TRBD2 (5 bases each). Germline V gene sequence: CDR1 ENHRY, CDR2 SYGVKD. This CDR3 contains 17 residues. V was shortened by 0 bases and J by 3 bases, with 18 bases between the two germline ends. CDR3 bases: TGTGCCATCAGTGAGTCGATTTACCTCCCGGGGCGCTACGAGCAGTACTTC. Its translation is CAISESIYLPGRYEQYF.

This clone was found many times. The chain combines TRBV5-1 with TRBJ2-1; TRBD2 is a possible D gene (6 bases). Per germline, CDR1 SGHRS and CDR2 YFSETQ. The CDR3 has 15 residues. The V end lost 4 bases, the J end lost 1 base, and 12 bases lay between the germline ends. The CDR3 protein is CASSTGTQSYNEQFF. The CDR3 DNA follows: TGCGCCAGCAGCACCGGGACTCAGTCCTACAATGAGCAGTTCTTC.

As concerns this clone: A read error may produce the germline difference seen at one junction end. The sample has other DNA sequences that encode this CDR3 too. This sequence joins TRBV4-2 and TRBJ2-1; 9 nucleotides align to TRBD2. This CDR3 comprises 20 residues. Germline V gene data show CDR1 as LGHNA and CDR2 as YNFKEQ. Written as DNA, the CDR3 is TGTGCCAGTAGCCCGCAAGGGGGCACAGCGGGAGGTACGGGGTGGAATGAGCAGTTCTTC. The encoded protein is CASSPQGGTAGGTGWNEQFF.

The chain carries TRBV12-3 or TRBV12-4 and TRBJ2-4; 7 positions agree with TRBD1. V shed 9 bases and J 2 bases; nucleotides not matched to a gene: 22. The CDR3 runs 19 residues. This CDR3 reads CARSLGDSDSRESKNIQYF. The CDR3 nucleotides are TGTGCCAGAAGTCTCGGGGACAGCGACAGTCGTGAATCCAAAAACATTCAGTACTTC.

This clone was seen repeatedly, ten times or more. V gene TRBV28 combines with J gene TRBJ2-7; D not certain. Trimming removed 0 bases at V and 4 bases at J, with 4 bases between. There are 12 residues in the CDR3. Germline V gene lookup returns CDR1 MDHEN and CDR2 SYDVKM. CDR3 residues: CASSLWWYEQYF. The CDR3 DNA follows: TGTGCCAGCAGTTTATGGTGGTACGAGCAGTACTTC.

This clone was detected many times. V usage is TRBV15 and J usage is TRBJ2-1, with 7 bases that match TRBD2. V shed 2 bases and J 7 bases; nucleotides not matched to a gene: 8. The CDR3 extends over 15 amino acids. From germline, CDR1 is LNHNV and CDR2 YYDKDF (reference sequence). CDR3 sequence: CATSRKRDIVNEQFF. The CDR3 DNA follows: TGTGCCACCAGCAGAAAGCGGGATATCGTAAATGAGCAGTTCTTC.

This clone was seen at least ten times. V and J are TRBV15 and TRBJ1-5; D uncertain. CDR3 size: 14 residues. V was trimmed by 8 bases and J by 2 bases, leaving 13 bases between them. Germline loops: CDR1 LNHNV, CDR2 YYDKDF (reference sequence). CDR3 nucleotide sequence: TGTGCCACCGGGAGGGAGTACGGCAATCAGCCCCAGCATTTT. Translation gives CATGREYGNQPQHF.

This clone came up a few times. Possible read error: a much larger clone is one base away. V gene TRBV6-1 combines with J gene TRBJ1-5; a possible D gene is TRBD1 (5 bases). Germline assignment: CDR1 MNHNS and CDR2 SASEGT. The CDR3 is 12 residues long. The V and J ends lost 7 bases and 7 bases respectively, with 11 bases between them. In DNA form, the CDR3 reads TGTGCCAGCATGCAGGGTCGCCAGCCCCAGCATTTT. Its translation: CASMQGRQPQHF.

This clone was recorded at least ten times. The chain recombines TRBV7-9 with TRBJ1-4; D is unresolved. There are 14 residues in the CDR3. Germline V gives CDR1 SEHNR, CDR2 FQNEAQ (reference sequence). V was clipped by 1 base and J by 4 bases, with 7 bases between them. This chain's CDR3 is CASSLGQVNEKLFF. The CDR3, as DNA: TGTGCCAGCAGCTTAGGCCAGGTTAATGAAAAACTGTTTTTT.

This clone was detected once. V gene TRBV20-1 combines with J gene TRBJ2-7; 12 bases match TRBD2. Unmatched junction bases numbered 3, after V lost 0 bases and J lost 6 bases. This CDR3 is 14 amino acids long. Germline V gene lookup returns CDR1 DFQATT and CDR2 SNEGSKA (reference sequence). The CDR3 here is CSARETSGGLEQYF. In DNA, the CDR3 is TGCAGTGCTAGAGAGACTAGCGGGGGCCTCGAGCAGTACTTC.